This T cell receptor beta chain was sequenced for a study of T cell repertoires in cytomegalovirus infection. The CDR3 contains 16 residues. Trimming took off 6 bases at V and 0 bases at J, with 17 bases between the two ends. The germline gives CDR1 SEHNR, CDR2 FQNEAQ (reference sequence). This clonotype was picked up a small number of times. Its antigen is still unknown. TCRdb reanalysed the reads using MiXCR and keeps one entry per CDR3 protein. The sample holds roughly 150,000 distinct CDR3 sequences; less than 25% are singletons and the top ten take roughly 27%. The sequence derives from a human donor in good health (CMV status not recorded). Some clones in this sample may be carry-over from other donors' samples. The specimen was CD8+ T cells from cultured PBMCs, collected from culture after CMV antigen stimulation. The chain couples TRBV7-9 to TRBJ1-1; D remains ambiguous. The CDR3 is CASRSGSGRMNTEAFF. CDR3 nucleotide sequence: TGTGCCAGCAGGTCCGGTTCAGGACGGATGAACACTGAAGCTTTCTTT.